A selection of T cell receptor beta chains follows, all from one sample in a study of cytomegalovirus exposure and HLA in healthy donors. Data came from immunoSEQ multiplex PCR; TCRdb stores just in-frame clones and leaves some out. Of 150,000 or so clones in the sample, 80% are singletons; the top ten hold around 6.6%. The sequencing sample was made of PBMCs. Receptors originate from a male donor in good health and CMV-seropositive. CDR3s include the opening cysteine and the closing phenylalanine or tryptophan. Each record gives: V gene, D gene, clone size, J gene, CDR3 DNA, CDR3 protein. The D gene is left open where the match is weak. Only some rows state a clone size, as once, few, many or a class for expanded clones.

TRBV5-1	TRBD2	NA	TRBJ2-3	TGCGCCAGCAGGGGACTAGCGGGGACCACAGATACGCAGTATTTT	CASRGLAGTTDTQYF
TRBV6-5	TRBD1	once	TRBJ2-7	TGTGCCAGCAGTACAGGGGTGGGAGAGCAGTACTTC	CASSTGVGEQYF
TRBV28	TRBD1	NA	TRBJ1-1	TGTGCCACCGGGACAGGGACGATTGAAGCTTTCTTT	CATGTGTIEAFF
TRBV30	NA	NA	TRBJ1-4	TGTGCCTGGAGTCTGACCCGGAGGACTGAAAAACTGTTTTTT	CAWSLTRRTEKLFF
TRBV28	TRBD2	NA	TRBJ2-3	TGTGCCAGCCTAAGCGGGAGTAGCACAGATACGCAGTATTTT	CASLSGSSTDTQYF
TRBV5-6	TRBD1	NA	TRBJ1-3	TGTGCCAGCAGCTCAATGACAGGGCTAGGAAACACCATATATTTT	CASSSMTGLGNTIYF
TRBV4-1	NA	NA	TRBJ1-2	TGCGCCAGCAGCACCCCGACCAGGGAAGACGGCTACACCTTC	CASSTPTREDGYTF
TRBV5-6	NA	NA	TRBJ2-7	TGTGCCAGCAGCCTCCAGGGGCCCCTTTGGTACGAGCAGTACTTC	CASSLQGPLWYEQYF
TRBV5-6	TRBD1	NA	TRBJ2-3	TGTGCCAGCAGCCCGACCCGGGACAGTAACGCAGATACGCAGTATTTT	CASSPTRDSNADTQYF
TRBV6-5	TRBD2	NA	TRBJ2-7	TGTGCCAGCAGCCTTAGCGGGAGAAATAGCTACGAGCAGTACTTC	CASSLSGRNSYEQYF
TRBV11-2	TRBD2	NA	TRBJ2-3	TGTGCCAGCAGCTTAGGGCTAGCGGCGAGCACAGATACGCAGTATTTT	CASSLGLAASTDTQYF
TRBV5-1	TRBD1	NA	TRBJ2-5	TGCGCCAGCAGCTTGGGGGACAGGGGCGGAGAGACCCAGTACTTC	CASSLGDRGGETQYF
TRBV5-1	TRBD2	NA	TRBJ2-5	TGCGCCAGCAGTATCACGCCCAGCGGGAGGGCCCTATGGGAGACCCAGTACTTC	CASSITPSGRALWETQYF
TRBV19	NA	NA	TRBJ2-5	TGTGCCAGTAGTCCCCCCGGAGGAAGGGCAGAGACCCAGTACTTC	CASSPPGGRAETQYF
TRBV7-3	TRBD1	NA	TRBJ2-2	TGTGCCAGCAGCGCCTTACAGGGGACGAAAACCGGGGAGCTGTTTTTT	CASSALQGTKTGELFF
TRBV30	NA	NA	TRBJ2-7	TGTGCCTGGAAGAGCTCCTACGAGCAGTACTTC	CAWKSSYEQYF
TRBV9	TRBD2	NA	TRBJ2-3	TGTGCCAGCAGCGTAGCCCTAGCGGGAGGGCCTTTCACAGATACGCAGTATTTT	CASSVALAGGPFTDTQYF
TRBV11-1	NA	NA	TRBJ2-7	TGTGCCAGCAGCTTATACAGGGACCCTCGATACGAGCAGTACTTC	CASSLYRDPRYEQYF
TRBV5-4	TRBD1	NA	TRBJ1-1	TGTGCCAGTGGACAGGCGAACACTGAAGCTTTCTTT	CASGQANTEAFF
TRBV6-5	NA	NA	TRBJ1-4	TGTGCCAGCAGTCCGAGGGGGACCACTAATGAAAAACTGTTTTTT	CASSPRGTTNEKLFF
TRBV7-8	NA	NA	TRBJ2-5	TGTGCCAGCAGCCAAGTACCGACTTCCCAAGAGACCCAGTACTTC	CASSQVPTSQETQYF
TRBV15	TRBD1	NA	TRBJ2-7	TGTGCCACCAGCACCTTACTGACAGGGGAGGAGCAGTACTTC	CATSTLLTGEEQYF
TRBV4-1	TRBD1	NA	TRBJ1-1	TGCGCCAGCAGCGGGGGATACAGGGGACCGAACACTGAAGCTTTCTTT	CASSGGYRGPNTEAFF
TRBV5-6	NA	NA	TRBJ1-5	TGTGCCAGCAGCTTGTTTACTGATCAGCCCCAGCATTTT	CASSLFTDQPQHF
TRBV7-9	TRBD2	NA	TRBJ2-7	TGTTCCAGCAGCGGGACCGGGACTAGCGGGAGTCCCGAGCAGTACTTC	CSSSGTGTSGSPEQYF
TRBV6-1	TRBD1	NA	TRBJ1-1	TGTGCCAGCAGTGAAAGTCGTAACAGGGGGGCCACTGAAGCTTTCTTT	CASSESRNRGATEAFF
TRBV19	NA	NA	TRBJ1-1	TGTGCCAGTAGGACGGTAGAGGTTGCGGAAGCTTTCTTT	CASRTVEVAEAFF
TRBV19	TRBD2	NA	TRBJ2-3	TGTGCCAGTAGTAGGGGTCCCGGGACTAGCGGGAGGACAGATACGCAGTATTTT	CASSRGPGTSGRTDTQYF
TRBV30	NA	NA	TRBJ1-1	TGTGCCTGGAGTGTACGACGGGTTGTCGACGCCTTTATCATGAACACTGAAGCTTTCTTT	CAWSVRRVVDAFIMNTEAFF
TRBV27	NA	few	TRBJ1-1	TGTGCCAGCATAAGAAGGGGGAACACTGAAGCTTTCTTT	CASIRRGNTEAFF
TRBV5-4	TRBD2	NA	TRBJ2-7	TGTGCCAGCAGCTTACAAAGTTCAGCGGGACCCGACGAGCAGTACTTC	CASSLQSSAGPDEQYF
TRBV11-2	NA	NA	TRBJ1-1	TGTGCCAGCAGACCAAGCTTGAGGGCGGGAATGAACACTGAAGCTTTCTTT	CASRPSLRAGMNTEAFF
TRBV5-1	TRBD1	once	TRBJ1-1	TGCGCCAGCAGCTCCCAGGGGGCCACTGAAGCTTTCTTT	CASSSQGATEAFF
TRBV2	NA	NA	TRBJ1-2	TGTGCCAGCAGTGGAGTTGGGCCCCATGGCTATGGCTACACCTTC	CASSGVGPHGYGYTF
TRBV30	TRBD1	NA	TRBJ1-2	TGTGCCTGGATCTCAGGGGGCTTCTATGGCTACACCTTC	CAWISGGFYGYTF
TRBV5-8	TRBD1	NA	TRBJ1-5	TGTGCCAGCAGCTTGGTGGGACAGAACAATCAGCCCCAGCATTTT	CASSLVGQNNQPQHF
TRBV7-9	NA	NA	TRBJ1-1	TGTTCCAGCACCTGGTCGGCAGCGGAAGCTTTCTTT	CSSTWSAAEAFF
TRBV30	NA	once	TRBJ1-1	TGTGCCTGGAGTCAGGGGCGAACTGAAGCTTTCTTT	CAWSQGRTEAFF
TRBV30	TRBD1	NA	TRBJ1-4	TGTGGGGGACAGGCCAACACTAATGAAAAACTGTTTTTT	CGGQANTNEKLFF
TRBV29-1	NA	once	TRBJ1-3	TGCAGCGTTGAAGATCCCATCTCTGGAAACACCATATATTTT	CSVEDPISGNTIYF
TRBV28	NA	few	TRBJ1-3	TGTGCCAGCAGTTTAGGTTCCGGGACTTTAGCTGGAAACACCATATATTTT	CASSLGSGTLAGNTIYF
TRBV30	NA	NA	TRBJ2-1	TGTGCCTGGACAGCTAGCCTAGCTAAGCAGTTCTTC	CAWTASLAKQFF
TRBV7-8	NA	NA	TRBJ1-3	TGTGCCAGCAGCTTAGACGGGGATCGTGGAAACACCATATATTTT	CASSLDGDRGNTIYF
TRBV7-6	NA	NA	TRBJ2-3	TGTGCCAGCAGCCACCGGGACTTCGACACAGATACGCAGTATTTT	CASSHRDFDTDTQYF
TRBV5-6	NA	NA	TRBJ2-2	TGTGCCAGCAGCGCTCCAGGGTGGACCGGGGAGCTGTTTTTT	CASSAPGWTGELFF
TRBV7-8	NA	few	TRBJ1-1	TGTGCCAGCAGCTTAGCATACGGACAGCCCAACACTGAAGCTTTCTTT	CASSLAYGQPNTEAFF
TRBV5-6	NA	NA	TRBJ1-3	TGTGCCAGCAGCTTGGTAACTAGAGGAAACACCATATATTTT	CASSLVTRGNTIYF
TRBV19	TRBD2	many	TRBJ2-7	TGTGCCAGTAGTATGGGAGCGGGAGCTACGATGCAGTACTTC	CASSMGAGATMQYF